What follows are 10 T cell receptor beta chains derived from one specimen sequenced in a study of blood T cell repertoires in COVID-19. Sequencing was performed with immunoSEQ multiplex PCR; in TCRdb, only in-frame clones are kept and a portion is missing. The table records 200,000 or so clones, around three quarters of them present only once. The sequencing input was peripheral blood. The receptors here all came from a woman between 65 and 79 years old with acute or convalescent COVID-19.

This chain connects TRBV5-5 to TRBJ1-6; D remains ambiguous. The CDR3 extends over 16 amino acids. The germline V gene has CDR1 SGHKS and CDR2 YYEKEE (reference sequence). V was trimmed by 0 bases and J by 10 bases, leaving 17 bases between them. Here the CDR3 DNA reads TGTGCCAGCAGCTTGGACGAAAAGTCGGGGTGGTCACCCCTCCACTTT. Amino acid sequence: CASSLDEKSGWSPLHF.

The chain has TRBV2 and TRBJ1-4, with 10 bases lining up with TRBD1. The CDR3 is 15 residues long. CDR1 is SNHLY and CDR2 is FYNNEI in the germline V gene. J lost 5 bases, V lost 0 bases, and 0 bases had no gene match. The CDR3 nucleotides are TGTGCCAGCAGTGAAGCGGGACAGGGGAATGAAAAACTGTTTTTT. Amino acids: CASSEAGQGNEKLFF.

This chain joins TRBV27 and TRBJ1-1; D is possibly TRBD1 (5 bases). Trimming left V 6 bases short and J 5 bases short, with 13 bases between. Per germline, CDR1 MNHEY and CDR2 SMNVEV (reference sequence). The length of the CDR3 is 13 residues. CDR3 residues: CASSWQGRTEAFF. In DNA, the CDR3 is TGTGCCAGCAGCTGGCAGGGTCGAACTGAAGCTTTCTTT.

The chain couples TRBV10-3 to TRBJ2-3; 10 bases fit TRBD2. The germline CDR1 and CDR2 sequences are ENHRY and SYGVKD. Losses at the gene ends were 6 bases for V and 2 bases for J; bases not matched to a gene: 8. This CDR3 has 16 amino acids. The CDR3 region has the DNA TGTGCCATCAGGAGAACTGGGACTAGCGCCACAGATACGCAGTATTTT. Its translation is CAIRRTGTSATDTQYF.

The rearrangement links TRBV5-6 to TRBJ1-1; D is perhaps TRBD1 (6 bases). Germline CDR1 is SGHDT and CDR2 is YYEEEE. Trimming took off 1 base at V and 0 bases at J, with 10 bases between the two ends. This CDR3 is 15 amino acids long. The CDR3, as DNA: TGTGCCAGCAGCTTGTATAACAGGGTGAACACTGAAGCTTTCTTT. Amino acids: CASSLYNRVNTEAFF. The entire variable domain, with the rest obtained from reference TRBV5-6 and TRBJ1-1, is as follows: DAGVTQSPTHLIKTRGQQVTLRCSPKSGHDTVSWYQQALGQGPQFIFQYYEEEERQRGNFPDRFSGHQFPNYSSELNVNALLLGDSALYLCASSLYNRVNTEAFFGQGTRLTVV.

This chain uses TRBV27 with TRBJ2-7; 11 nucleotides agree with TRBD1. V was clipped by 7 bases and J by 2 bases; unmatched bases: 7. This CDR3 contains 15 residues. Germline assignment: CDR1 MNHEY and CDR2 SMNVEV (reference sequence). The CDR3 loop reads CASKMDRGRTYEQYF. CDR3 nucleotides: TGTGCCAGCAAAATGGACAGGGGGCGAACCTACGAGCAGTACTTC.

This chain connects TRBV18 to TRBJ2-1, with D perhaps matching TRBD2 (7 bases). V dropped 0 bases and J dropped 3 bases, with 15 bases sitting between them. CDR1 KGHSH and CDR2 LQKENI come from the germline V gene. The CDR3 is 17 residues long. CDR3 bases: TGTGCCAGCTCACCACCGGACGGGGGGCGCTTCTACAATGAGCAGTTCTTC. It is translated as CASSPPDGGRFYNEQFF.

CDR3 bases: TGTGCCAGCTCGCTACAGGTTAACATTAATTCACCCCTCCACTTT. Encoded protein: CASSLQVNINSPLHF. The rearrangement uses TRBV18 and TRBJ1-6, with D maybe TRBD1 (5 bases). The V and J ends lost 6 bases and 6 bases respectively, with 15 bases between them. Germline CDR1 reads KGHSH; CDR2 reads LQKENI. The CDR3 loop spans 15 amino acids.

The chain couples TRBV20-1 to TRBJ1-1; D possibly corresponds to TRBD1 (5 bases). Germline CDR1 reads DFQATT; CDR2 reads SNEGSKA (reference sequence). The CDR3 loop spans 10 amino acids. V lost 7 bases and J lost 8, with 11 bases in between. As DNA, the CDR3 is TGCAGTGTAGTGGGGGGGGAAGCTTTCTTT. Translating gives CSVVGGEAFF.

This clone was seen a few times. This chain joins TRBV10-3 and TRBJ2-7; maybe TRBD2 (5 bases). The CDR3 contains 15 residues. The V gene's germline CDR1 is ENHRY and CDR2 SYGVKD. Trimming pared 3 bases from V and 6 bases from J, leaving 18 bases between. CDR3 DNA sequence: TGTGCCATCAGTGAACCGGACGGGAATGAAAGCGAGCAGTACTTC. This sequence encodes CAISEPDGNESEQYF.